Here is one TCR beta chain with its context. CDR3 length: 14 residues. Germline values: CDR1 LNHDA, CDR2 SQIVND (reference sequence). V gave up 5 bases and J gave up 2 bases, with 10 bases separating them. Original analysis: How many nucleated cells were present was estimated from reference gene primer amplification. The method was immunoSEQ multiplex PCR; TCRdb's version includes in-frame clones alone and lacks a portion of them. V and J calls and clone size follow that table, whereas D and trimming were derived from the DNA. The sample yields roughly 220,000 clones, 65% to 85% seen once. The entry originates in a study of blood T cell repertoires in COVID-19. Study-wide context: The samples span acute and convalescent COVID-19 from the United States, Italy and Spain. T cells, B-cell-depleted T cells, or PBMCs provided the cDNA or gDNA that served as material.

This receptor was taken from a woman between 25 and 40 years old who had recovered from COVID-19. This chain links TRBV19 with TRBJ1-5, with D hard to call. Sequencing input: peripheral blood. The CDR3 here is CASSGRGGNQPQHF. The CDR3 bases are TGTGCCAGTAGTGGCAGAGGTGGCAATCAGCCCCAGCATTTT.